The 27 T cell receptor beta chains in this list originate from one sample, sequenced in a study of T-cell reconstitution after alpha-beta-depleted transplantation in children. Preparing the TCRbeta library involved the use of unique molecular identifiers. TCRdb processed the PCR reads anew with MiXCR; each CDR3 protein has one entry. The data show around 270,000 distinct CDR3 sequences, with over 9.5% seen just once and 7.5% held by the top ten. Sequenced here: PBMCs, sampled before TCRalphabeta/CD19-depleted stem cell transplant. These receptors originate from a boy younger than two with acute myeloid leukemia, due to receive a stem cell transplant.

This sequence joins TRBV5-4 and TRBJ2-2; 7 nucleotides agree with TRBD1. In germline, CDR1 is SGHNT, CDR2 YYREEE (reference sequence). The CDR3 is 16 amino acids. With V trimmed by 3 bases and J by 1 base, 6 bases remained unmatched. CDR3 nucleotides: TGTGCCAGCAGCTCAGACAGGGAATGGAACACCGGGGAGCTGTTTTTT. Its protein product is CASSSDREWNTGELFF.

This clonotype showed up just a few times. CDR3 sequence reads: CASSQDLARGGPSPDTQYF. DNA of the CDR3: TGTGCCAGCAGCCAAGATCTCGCGAGGGGGGGGCCCTCCCCAGATACGCAGTATTTT. V gene TRBV14 combines with J gene TRBJ2-3, with a weak D call TRBD2 (7 bases). Germline V lookup: CDR1 SGHDN, CDR2 FVKESK. V gave up 0 bases and J gave up 4 bases, with 23 bases separating them. The CDR3 loop spans 19 amino acids.

This clonotype was recorded a few times. CDR3 bases: TGTGCCAGCAGCCCAACGGCGTGGGCAGGCAATGAGCAGTTCTTC. This gives the protein CASSPTAWAGNEQFF. The chain uses TRBV5-5 and TRBJ2-1; D gene unclear. The V end was cut by 4 bases, the J end by 6 bases, with 17 bases between. The CDR3 covers 15 residues. Germline V gene sequence: CDR1 SGHKS, CDR2 YYEKEE (reference sequence).

This clonotype was seen just once. The CDR3 DNA sequence: TGCGCCAGCAGCTTGGGATCTAGCGGTTACGAGCAGTACTTC. It translates to CASSLGSSGYEQYF. The chain uses TRBV5-1 and TRBJ2-7; TRBD2 matches 7 bases. The CDR3 consists of 14 residues. CDR1 and CDR2 (germline): SGHRS, YFSETQ. The V and J ends lost 0 bases and 4 bases, in that order; junction bases with no gene match: 4.

This clonotype was counted ten times or more. The rearrangement links TRBV30 to TRBJ2-1, with 8 bases aligning to TRBD2. Germline V gene sequence: CDR1 GTSNPN, CDR2 SVGIG (reference sequence). This CDR3 is built from 14 residues. V lost 1 base, J lost 2 bases, and 1 base stayed unmatched. The CDR3 spells CAWSDGGAYNEQFF. CDR3 coding DNA: TGTGCCTGGAGTGACGGGGGGGCCTACAATGAGCAGTTCTTC. Full variable domain (outside the CDR3, taken from reference TRBV30 and TRBJ2-1): SQTIHQWPATLVQPVGSPLSLECTVEGTSNPNLYWYRQAAGRGLQLLFYSVGIGQISSEVPQNLSASRPQDRQFILSSKKLLLSDSGFYLCAWSDGGAYNEQFFGPGTRLTVL.

For this clonotype: A read error may explain this, as a much larger clone is one base away. V usage is TRBV29-1 and J usage is TRBJ1-4; D is possibly TRBD1 (6 bases). The CDR3 length is 12 residues. Germline V gives CDR1 SQVTM, CDR2 ANQGSEA. The CDR3 nucleotides read TGCATCGTTAGGACAGTTAATGAAAAACTGTTTTTT. Translated, it gives CIVRTVNEKLFF. Complete variable domain (other parts from reference TRBV29-1 and TRBJ1-4): SAVISQKPSRDICQRGTSLTIQCQVDSQVTMMFWYRQQPGQSLTLIATANQGSEATYESGFVIDKFPISRPNLTFSTLTVSNMSPEDSSIYLCIVRTVNEKLFFGSGTQLSVL.

This clonotype was counted ten times or more. The chain carries TRBV24-1 and TRBJ2-1; 8 bases map to TRBD2. The CDR3 is 17 amino acids. Germline CDR1 reads KGHDR; CDR2 reads SFDVKD. Trimming at V came to 0 bases and at J to 7 bases, leaving 10 bases not matched to a gene. As DNA, the CDR3 is TGTGCCACCAGTGATTTGCCGCAGCGGGAGCGGATGAATGAGCAGTTCTTC. Residues: CATSDLPQRERMNEQFF.

This clonotype appeared many times. The CDR3 region is CASSSAGQGLNTEAFF. DNA of the CDR3: TGTGCCAGCAGTTCGGCGGGACAGGGACTTAACACTGAAGCTTTCTTT. The genes are TRBV6-5 and TRBJ1-1, with TRBD1 matching 9 bases. Per the germline V gene, CDR1 is MNHEY and CDR2 is SVGAGI. J lost 2 bases, V lost 4 bases, and 8 bases had no gene match. This CDR3 is 16 amino acids long.

This chain links TRBV7-3 with TRBJ2-4; D uncertain. The CDR3 covers 16 residues. The germline V gene has CDR1 SGHTA and CDR2 FQGTGA. V was shortened by 5 bases and J by 0 bases, with 14 bases between the two germline ends. CDR3 in DNA: TGTGCCAGCAGCCAAACCCCTGGGGAAGCCAAAAACATTCAGTACTTC. Translating gives CASSQTPGEAKNIQYF.

This clonotype was observed many times. The CDR3 is CASSSRVFYEQYF. CDR3 nucleotide sequence: TGTGCCAGCAGCTCCCGGGTCTTCTACGAGCAGTACTTC. V usage is TRBV7-2 and J usage is TRBJ2-7; D is unresolved. Germline V gene data show CDR1 as SGHTA and CDR2 as FQGNSA. Trimming pared 4 bases from V and 3 bases from J, leaving 10 bases between. This CDR3 is built from 13 residues.

This clonotype has a single count. A much larger clone lies a single base off, so this may be a read error. The chain carries TRBV12-3 or TRBV12-4 and TRBJ2-7, with D possibly matching TRBD1 (6 bases). The CDR3 is 14 residues long. CDR3 loop: CTSSLGTYPYEQYF. Here the CDR3 DNA reads TGTACCAGCAGTTTAGGGACATACCCCTACGAGCAGTACTTC.

Here the CDR3 reads CSARAESLRGLAGGGELFF. The DNA for the CDR3 is TGCAGTGCTAGAGCCGAGTCCTTACGGGGACTAGCGGGAGGTGGGGAGCTGTTTTTT. The V call is TRBV20-1, the J call TRBJ2-2; TRBD2 agrees at 15 bases. After removal of 1 base from V and 8 bases from J, the junction contained 14 bases not matched to a gene. CDR3 length equals 19 residues. Germline CDR1 is DFQATT and CDR2 is SNEGSKA (reference sequence).

This clonotype was recorded a few times. The genes are TRBV11-3 and TRBJ2-6; TRBD1 matches 9 bases. V lost 5 bases, J lost 0 bases, and 5 bases stayed unmatched. The CDR3 runs 17 residues. CDR1 and CDR2 (germline): SGHNT, YENEEA. This CDR3 reads CASSTRTGDSGANVLTF. DNA for the CDR3: TGTGCCAGCAGCACCAGGACAGGGGACTCTGGGGCCAACGTCCTGACTTTC.

Many counts were recorded for this clonotype. The V call is TRBV2, the J call TRBJ2-6; TRBD1 matches at 9 bases. This CDR3 has 18 residues. The V gene end was trimmed by 6 bases and the J gene end by 0 bases; junction bases not matched to a gene: 9. Per the germline V gene, CDR1 is SNHLY and CDR2 is FYNNEI. In DNA form, the CDR3 reads TGTGCCAGCAGATCACCGGGACAGGGACCCTCTGGGGCCAACGTCCTGACTTTC. It is translated as CASRSPGQGPSGANVLTF.

At least ten counts were recorded for this clonotype. The V call is TRBV10-3, the J call TRBJ2-7, with TRBD2 matching 16 bases. Germline CDR1 is ENHRY and CDR2 is SYGVKD. The CDR3 consists of 19 residues. The V segment lost 2 bases and the J segment 4 bases; nucleotides outside the gene matches: 11. In nucleotides, the CDR3 is TGTGCCATCAGTGAGCCCACGGGGACTAGCGGGAGGGCCGGTTACGAGCAGTACTTC. Translated: CAISEPTGTSGRAGYEQYF.

This clonotype has a count of ten or more. The J gene is TRBJ1-1, the V gene TRBV2; D is unresolved. The ends were cut back, 7 bases at V and 0 bases at J, with 15 bases in the middle. The CDR3 spans 15 residues. Germline V gene data show CDR1 as SNHLY and CDR2 as FYNNEI. This CDR3 reads CASNTGLNLNTEAFF. The CDR3, as DNA: TGTGCCAGCAACACTGGATTAAACCTGAACACTGAAGCTTTCTTT.

This clonotype was found many times. The rearrangement joins TRBV2 to TRBJ2-3; the match to TRBD2 covers 7 bases. Germline CDR1 SNHLY, CDR2 FYNNEI. V lost 2 bases and J lost 1; bases outside the gene matches: 3. This CDR3 has 15 residues. Written as DNA, the CDR3 is TGTGCCAGCAGTGAATTCCTAGCGGGCACAGATACGCAGTATTTT. This translates into CASSEFLAGTDTQYF.

The genes are TRBV13 and TRBJ2-7, with D perhaps matching TRBD1 or TRBD2 (5 bases each). Germline V gene lookup returns CDR1 PRHDT and CDR2 FYEKMQ (reference sequence). CDR3 length equals 16 residues. V lost 4 bases and J lost 2, with 18 bases in between. This CDR3 reads CASSSRDVGVTYEQYF. CDR3 DNA: TGTGCCAGCAGCTCTAGGGACGTCGGCGTAACCTACGAGCAGTACTTC.

The chain joins TRBV30 to TRBJ1-1; no clear D. This CDR3 has 14 residues. V was trimmed by 3 bases and J by 6 bases, leaving 17 bases between them. In germline, CDR1 is GTSNPN, CDR2 SVGIG (reference sequence). The CDR3 loop is CAWRPDVRAPEAFF. The CDR3 DNA reads as TGTGCCTGGAGACCTGATGTGAGGGCTCCTGAAGCTTTCTTT.

This clonotype was observed at least ten times. The CDR3 DNA reads as TGTGCCAGCACTAGGAACAGAGCTGGAAACACCATATATTTT. Its translation: CASTRNRAGNTIYF. The chain has TRBV6-1 and TRBJ1-3; D not resolved. Germline loops: CDR1 MNHNS, CDR2 SASEGT. V lost 7 bases to trimming and J lost 2 bases, with 12 bases between them. The CDR3 is 14 residues long.

This clonotype occurred a few times. This chain connects TRBV12-3 or TRBV12-4 to TRBJ2-7, with 7 bases lining up with TRBD2. V lost 8 bases and J lost 0; bases outside the gene matches: 7. CDR3 length: 14 residues. CDR3 sequence reads: CASGPGLPSYEQYF. The CDR3 DNA follows: TGTGCCAGCGGCCCGGGACTACCCTCCTACGAGCAGTACTTC.

This clonotype has ten or more counts. V and J are TRBV5-1 and TRBJ2-1, with TRBD2 matching 14 bases. This CDR3 contains 15 residues. CDR1 and CDR2 (germline): SGHRS, YFSETQ. Trimming at V came to 4 bases and at J to 10 bases, leaving 7 bases not matched to a gene. CDR3 in amino acids: CASSVRLAGGKEQFF. CDR3 nucleotides: TGCGCCAGCAGCGTACGACTAGCGGGGGGGAAGGAGCAGTTCTTC.

This clonotype was counted at least ten times. The chain has TRBV12-5 and TRBJ1-1, with 8 positions matching TRBD1. The CDR3 is made up of 16 amino acids. Trimming took 1 base from V and 4 from J; bases not matched to a gene: 8. Germline loops: CDR1 LGHNT, CDR2 FRNRAP. CDR3 sequence: CASGLGGGRGLTEAFF. The CDR3 DNA is TGTGCTAGTGGTTTGGGGGGCGGCAGGGGGCTCACTGAAGCTTTCTTT. The full variable domain, its missing parts supplied by reference TRBV12-5 and TRBJ1-1, is DARVTQTPRHKVTEMGQEVTMRCQPILGHNTVFWYRQTMMQGLELLAYFRNRAPLDDSGMPKDRFSAEMPDATLATLKIQPSEPRDSAVYFCASGLGGGRGLTEAFFGQGTRLTVV.

This sequence joins TRBV7-9 and TRBJ1-1; the D is unclear. Germline CDR1 and CDR2: SEHNR and FQNEAQ (reference sequence). This CDR3 is built from 16 residues. Trimming took 0 bases from V and 1 from J, leaving 12 bases between them. CDR3 protein: CASSLALRAPNTEAFF. For the CDR3, the DNA is TGTGCCAGCAGCTTAGCGTTGAGGGCCCCGAACACTGAAGCTTTCTTT.

This clonotype was recorded many times. The V and J genes are TRBV10-3 and TRBJ2-7; D possibly matches TRBD1 or TRBD2 (6 bases each). This CDR3 has 13 residues. V gave up 3 bases and J gave up 3 bases, with 9 bases separating them. Per the germline V gene, CDR1 is ENHRY and CDR2 is SYGVKD. CDR3 in DNA: TGTGCCATCAGTGAAGGGGGAGGCTACGAGCAGTACTTC. Its translation: CAISEGGGYEQYF.

The rearrangement joins TRBV7-9 to TRBJ2-7; possible D gene TRBD2, 6 bases. Germline V lookup: CDR1 SEHNR, CDR2 FQNEAQ (reference sequence). This CDR3 spans 14 amino acids. Trimming removed 4 bases from V and 2 bases from J, with 12 bases in between. In DNA form, the CDR3 reads TGTGCCAGCAGCTCTCGGGACTCCGCCTACGAGCAGTACTTC. Translating it yields CASSSRDSAYEQYF.

Details on this clonotype: This could be a read error, since a much larger clone is one nucleotide away. The chain links TRBV6-1 to TRBJ2-7; maybe TRBD2 (6 bases). Germline CDR1 MNHNS, CDR2 SASEGT. V lost 11 bases and J 1 base, leaving 15 bases between the germline ends. This CDR3 has 13 amino acids. The CDR3 loop reads CAGGDGISYEQYF. CDR3 DNA sequence: TGTGCCGGCGGGGACGGGATTTCCTACGAGCAGTACTTC.